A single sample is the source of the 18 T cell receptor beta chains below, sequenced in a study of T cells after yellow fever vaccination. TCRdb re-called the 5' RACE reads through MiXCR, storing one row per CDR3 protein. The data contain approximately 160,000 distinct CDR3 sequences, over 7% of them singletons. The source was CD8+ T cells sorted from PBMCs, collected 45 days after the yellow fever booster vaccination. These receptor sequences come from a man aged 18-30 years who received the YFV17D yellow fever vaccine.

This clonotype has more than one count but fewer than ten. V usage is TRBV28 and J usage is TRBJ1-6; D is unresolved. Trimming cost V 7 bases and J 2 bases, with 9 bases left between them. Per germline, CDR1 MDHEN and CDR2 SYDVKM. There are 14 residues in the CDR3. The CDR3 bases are TGTGCCAGCACCAGGCCGCCCTATAATTCACCCCTCCACTTT. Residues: CASTRPPYNSPLHF.

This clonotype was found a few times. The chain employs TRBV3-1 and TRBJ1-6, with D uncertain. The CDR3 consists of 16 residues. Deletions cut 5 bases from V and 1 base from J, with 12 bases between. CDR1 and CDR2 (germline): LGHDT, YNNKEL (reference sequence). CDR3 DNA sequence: TGTGCCAGCAGCGACCGGGATTGGTCCTATAATTCACCCCTCCACTTT. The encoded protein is CASSDRDWSYNSPLHF.

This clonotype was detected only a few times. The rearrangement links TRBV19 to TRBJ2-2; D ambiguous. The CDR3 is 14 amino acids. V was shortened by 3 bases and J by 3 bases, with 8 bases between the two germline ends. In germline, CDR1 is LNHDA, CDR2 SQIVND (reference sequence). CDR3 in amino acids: CASSMVSDTGELFF. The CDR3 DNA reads TGTGCCAGTAGTATGGTTTCGGACACCGGGGAGCTGTTTTTT.

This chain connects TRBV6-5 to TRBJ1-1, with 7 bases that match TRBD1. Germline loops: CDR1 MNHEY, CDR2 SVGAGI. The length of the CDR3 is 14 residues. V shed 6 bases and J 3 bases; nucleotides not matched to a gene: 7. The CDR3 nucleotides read TGTGCCAGCAGGCCACAGGGGAGGTACACTGAAGCTTTCTTT. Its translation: CASRPQGRYTEAFF.

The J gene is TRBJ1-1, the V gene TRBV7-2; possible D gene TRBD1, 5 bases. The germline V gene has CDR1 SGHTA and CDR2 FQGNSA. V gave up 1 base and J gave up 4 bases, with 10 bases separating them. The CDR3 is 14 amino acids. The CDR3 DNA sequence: TGTGCCAGCAGCTTAGGTTCTGGGGCCACTGAAGCTTTCTTT. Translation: CASSLGSGATEAFF.

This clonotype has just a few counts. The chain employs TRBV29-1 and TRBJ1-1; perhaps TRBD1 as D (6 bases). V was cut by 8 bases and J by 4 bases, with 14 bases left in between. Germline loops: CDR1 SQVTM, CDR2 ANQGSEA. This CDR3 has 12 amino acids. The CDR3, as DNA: TGCAGCACTTTTCAGGGGAGCACTGAAGCTTTCTTT. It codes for CSTFQGSTEAFF.

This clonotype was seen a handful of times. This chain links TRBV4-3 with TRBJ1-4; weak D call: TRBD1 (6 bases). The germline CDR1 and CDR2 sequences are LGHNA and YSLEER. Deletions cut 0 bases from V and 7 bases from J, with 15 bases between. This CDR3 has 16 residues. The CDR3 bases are TGCGCCAGCAGCCAAGATCCGGGGGGGCCGGGTGAAAAACTGTTTTTT. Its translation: CASSQDPGGPGEKLFF.

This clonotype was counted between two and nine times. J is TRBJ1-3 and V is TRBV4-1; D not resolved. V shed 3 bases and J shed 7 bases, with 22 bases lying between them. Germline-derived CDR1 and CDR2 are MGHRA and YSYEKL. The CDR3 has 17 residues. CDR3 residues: CASSQISSVQFVNTIYF. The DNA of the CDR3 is TGCGCCAGCAGCCAGATATCCTCGGTGCAGTTCGTGAACACCATATATTTT.

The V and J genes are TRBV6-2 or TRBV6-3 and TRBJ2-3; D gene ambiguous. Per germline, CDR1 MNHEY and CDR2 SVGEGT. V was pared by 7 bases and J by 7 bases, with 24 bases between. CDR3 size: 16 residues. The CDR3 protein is CASTTRTYTSQYTQYF. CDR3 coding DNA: TGTGCCAGCACAACTCGAACTTATACGTCCCAATATACGCAGTATTTT.

Here the CDR3 DNA reads TGTGCCAGCAGCTGGGCGGTTTCCTACGAGCAGTACGTC. It encodes CASSWAVSYEQYV. The rearrangement uses TRBV6-2 or TRBV6-3 and TRBJ2-7; D not resolved. The germline CDR1 and CDR2 sequences are MNHEY and SVGEGT. Trimming cost V 6 bases and J 1 base, with 10 bases left between them. The CDR3 is made up of 13 amino acids.

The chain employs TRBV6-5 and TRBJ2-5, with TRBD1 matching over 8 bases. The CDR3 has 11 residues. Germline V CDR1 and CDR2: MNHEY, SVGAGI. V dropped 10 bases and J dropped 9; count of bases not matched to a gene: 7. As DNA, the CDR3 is TGTGCCACCAAACAGGGGGTGGCCCAGTACTTC. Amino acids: CATKQGVAQYF.

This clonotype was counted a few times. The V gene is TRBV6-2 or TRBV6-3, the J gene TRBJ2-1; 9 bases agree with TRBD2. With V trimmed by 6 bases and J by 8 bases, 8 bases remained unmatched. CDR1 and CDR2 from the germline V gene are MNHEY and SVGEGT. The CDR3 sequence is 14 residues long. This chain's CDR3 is CASRRAGGSHEQFF. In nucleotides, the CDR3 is TGTGCCAGCAGACGAGCGGGGGGTAGCCATGAGCAGTTCTTC.

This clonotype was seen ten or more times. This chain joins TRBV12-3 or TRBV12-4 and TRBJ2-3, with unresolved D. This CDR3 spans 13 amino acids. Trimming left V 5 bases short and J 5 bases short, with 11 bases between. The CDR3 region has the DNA TGTGCCAGCAGTCCTTTTGGGCTAGATACGCAGTATTTT. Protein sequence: CASSPFGLDTQYF.

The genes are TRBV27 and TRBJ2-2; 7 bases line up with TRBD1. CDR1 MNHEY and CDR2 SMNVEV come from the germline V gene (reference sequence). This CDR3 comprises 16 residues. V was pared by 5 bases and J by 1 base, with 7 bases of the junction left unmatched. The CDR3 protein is CASSDLTGVNTGELFF. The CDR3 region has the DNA TGTGCCAGCAGTGACTTAACAGGGGTGAACACCGGGGAGCTGTTTTTT.

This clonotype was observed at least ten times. The DNA of the CDR3 is TGTGCCAGCAGCTTGGTCGAGCGGGAGACCCAGTACTTC. Its translation is CASSLVERETQYF. This sequence joins TRBV7-9 and TRBJ2-5; D is perhaps TRBD2 (5 bases). CDR1 is SEHNR and CDR2 is FQNEAQ in the germline V gene (reference sequence). With 3 bases removed from V and 5 bases from J, the gap between germline ends came to 10 bases. The CDR3 covers 13 residues.

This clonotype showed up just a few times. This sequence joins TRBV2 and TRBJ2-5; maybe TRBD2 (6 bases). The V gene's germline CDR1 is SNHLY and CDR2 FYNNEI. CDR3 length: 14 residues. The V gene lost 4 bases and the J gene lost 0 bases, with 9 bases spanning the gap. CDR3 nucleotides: TGTGCCAGCAGTGGGCGACTAGACCAAGAGACCCAGTACTTC. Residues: CASSGRLDQETQYF.

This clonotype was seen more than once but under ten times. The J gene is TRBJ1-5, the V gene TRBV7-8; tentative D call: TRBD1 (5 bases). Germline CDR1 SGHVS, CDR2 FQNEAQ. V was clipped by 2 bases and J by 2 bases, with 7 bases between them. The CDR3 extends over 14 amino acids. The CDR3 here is CASSLRGRNQPQHF. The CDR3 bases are TGTGCCAGCAGCTTAAGGGGCCGCAATCAGCCCCAGCATTTT.

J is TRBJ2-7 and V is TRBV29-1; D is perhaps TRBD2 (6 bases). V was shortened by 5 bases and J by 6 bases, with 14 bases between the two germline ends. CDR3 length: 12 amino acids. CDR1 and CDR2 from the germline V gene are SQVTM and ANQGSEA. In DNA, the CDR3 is TGCAGCGTTTGCGATGGAGGGGCCGAGCAGTACTTC. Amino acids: CSVCDGGAEQYF.